Presented here are 14 T cell receptor beta chains from one specimen sequenced in a study of T cells in localized non-small cell lung cancer. Libraries were prepared by immunoSEQ multiplex PCR; TCRdb keeps only in-frame clonotypes and omits some of them. Of some 130,000 clones in the sample, 80% to 90% were seen once. Sequenced material: peripheral blood, taken before any cancer treatment. The receptors were sampled from a female donor at least 60 years old with stage I lung adenocarcinoma.

This clone has more than one count but fewer than ten. The chain links TRBV7-8 to TRBJ1-1; D unresolved. V gave up 2 bases and J gave up 1 base, with 20 bases separating them. Germline V gene data show CDR1 as SGHVS and CDR2 as FQNEAQ. The CDR3 contains 18 residues. The CDR3 reads CASSLSRALLRANTEAFF. DNA of the CDR3: TGTGCCAGCAGCTTATCAAGGGCACTTCTCCGTGCGAACACTGAAGCTTTCTTT. The full variable domain, completed using reference TRBV7-8 and TRBJ1-1, is GAGVSQSPRYKVAKRGQDVALRCDPISGHVSLFWYQQALGQGPEFLTYFQNEAQLDKSGLPSDRFFAERPEGSVSTLKIQRTQQEDSAVYLCASSLSRALLRANTEAFFGQGTRLTVV.

The CDR3 DNA follows: TGTGCCAGCAGTGGGACAGGGCCCGAGCAGTACTTC. Encoded protein: CASSGTGPEQYF. The V gene is TRBV25-1, the J gene TRBJ2-7; TRBD1 matches at 8 bases. Looked up from germline, CDR1 is MGHDK and CDR2 is SYGVNS. The CDR3 consists of 12 residues. V trimming: 4 bases; J trimming: 6 bases; junction bases outside the gene matches: 2.

The chain has TRBV7-9 and TRBJ1-5, with 8 bases matching TRBD1. This CDR3 comprises 15 residues. Trimming cost V 4 bases and J 1 base; bases outside gene matches: 3. Germline V gene data show CDR1 as SEHNR and CDR2 as FQNEAQ (reference sequence). The CDR3 loop reads CASSSTGESNQPQHF. CDR3 nucleotide sequence: TGTGCCAGCAGCTCGACAGGGGAAAGCAATCAGCCCCAGCATTTT.

The chain has TRBV10-2 and TRBJ2-1; either TRBD1 or TRBD2 may fit D (5 bases each). With 1 base removed from V and 4 bases from J, the gap between germline ends came to 5 bases. From germline, CDR1 is WSHSY and CDR2 SAAADI. The CDR3 runs 13 residues. The CDR3: CASSEWGYNEQFF. The CDR3 region has the DNA TGCGCCAGCAGTGAGTGGGGGTACAATGAGCAGTTCTTC.

J is TRBJ1-2 and V is TRBV28; weak D call: TRBD1 (5 bases). There are 14 residues in the CDR3. The V end was cut by 8 bases, the J end by 4 bases, with 17 bases between. Germline values: CDR1 MDHEN, CDR2 SYDVKM. CDR3 amino acids: CASLTHQGFYGYTF. The CDR3 DNA is TGTGCCAGCCTTACTCACCAGGGCTTCTATGGCTACACCTTC.

The chain recombines TRBV29-1 with TRBJ2-5; D is possibly TRBD1 (6 bases). The V end lost 6 bases, the J end lost 2 bases, and 10 bases lay between the germline ends. The CDR3 runs to 12 residues. CDR1 and CDR2 from the germline V gene are SQVTM and ANQGSEA. CDR3 DNA sequence: TGCAGCGTCGCTCAGGGGCAAGAGACCCAGTACTTC. Amino acid sequence: CSVAQGQETQYF.

CDR3 in DNA: TGTGCCTGGAGTGAAGAGGGAAGGGGTGAAGCTTTCTTT. Translating it yields CAWSEEGRGEAFF. V gene TRBV30 combines with J gene TRBJ1-1, with a possible D match to TRBD1 (5 bases). This CDR3 comprises 13 residues. Germline CDR1 reads GTSNPN; CDR2 reads SVGIG (reference sequence). V was trimmed by 1 base and J by 7 bases, leaving 13 bases between them.

The chain uses TRBV5-4 and TRBJ2-3; D possibly corresponds to TRBD2 (6 bases). The CDR3 sequence is 14 residues long. Deletions cut 2 bases from V and 2 bases from J, with 9 bases between. The germline CDR1 and CDR2 sequences are SGHNT and YYREEE (reference sequence). CDR3 in amino acids: CASSFGGSTDTQYF. The CDR3, as DNA: TGTGCCAGCAGCTTTGGGGGGTCCACAGATACGCAGTATTTT.

This clone occurred once. The chain is built from TRBV5-4 and TRBJ1-3, with TRBD1 as a possible D gene (5 bases). CDR3 size: 15 residues. The germline V and J ends were trimmed by 4 bases and 0 bases, with 11 bases remaining between them. CDR1 is SGHNT and CDR2 is YYREEE in the germline V gene (reference sequence). CDR3 in amino acids: CASSTPGFSGNTIYF. Written as DNA, the CDR3 is TGTGCCAGCAGCACCCCAGGGTTCTCTGGAAACACCATATATTTT.

This sequence joins TRBV5-1 and TRBJ1-1, with 9 positions matching TRBD1. This CDR3 comprises 14 residues. The J segment lost 6 bases and the V segment lost 3 bases, leaving 6 bases of the junction unmatched. Germline CDR1 is SGHRS and CDR2 is YFSETQ. CDR3 in DNA: TGCGCCAGCAGCTGGGGACAGGGAAAGGCTGAAGCTTTCTTT. It is translated as CASSWGQGKAEAFF. The full variable domain, in which reference TRBV5-1 and TRBJ1-1 provide the parts outside the CDR3, is KAGVTQTPRYLIKTRGQQVTLSCSPISGHRSVSWYQQTPGQGLQFLFEYFSETQRNKGNFPGRFSGRQFSNSRSEMNVSTLELGDSALYLCASSWGQGKAEAFFGQGTRLTVV.

The chain combines TRBV28 with TRBJ1-5, with D hard to call. This CDR3 has 15 residues. The germline V and J ends were trimmed by 5 bases and 0 bases, with 11 bases remaining between them. Germline V gene sequence: CDR1 MDHEN, CDR2 SYDVKM. The CDR3 loop reads CASSIDNYSNQPQHF. As DNA, the CDR3 is TGTGCCAGCAGTATCGACAACTATAGCAATCAGCCCCAGCATTTT.

The chain employs TRBV2 and TRBJ2-3; D perhaps matches TRBD1 (6 bases). Per the germline V gene, CDR1 is SNHLY and CDR2 is FYNNEI. With 4 bases removed from V and 0 bases from J, the gap between germline ends came to 17 bases. The CDR3 totals 17 residues. The CDR3 DNA is TGTGCCAGCAGTGCCCTGGTACCAGGGGCTAGCACAGATACGCAGTATTTT. Its translation: CASSALVPGASTDTQYF. The variable domain in full, with the rest retrieved from reference TRBV2 and TRBJ2-3, is EPEVTQTPSHQVTQMGQEVILRCVPISNHLYFYWYRQILGQKVEFLVSFYNNEISEKSEIFDDQFSVERPDGSNFTLKIRSTKLEDSAMYFCASSALVPGASTDTQYFGPGTRLTVL.

The chain employs TRBV7-2 and TRBJ2-3, with D possibly matching TRBD2 (5 bases). In germline, CDR1 is SGHTA, CDR2 FQGNSA. The CDR3 covers 13 residues. V lost 2 bases and J lost 10, with 13 bases in between. The CDR3, as DNA: TGTGCCAGCAGCTTACAGAGGGCAGGTTCGCAGTATTTT. This sequence encodes CASSLQRAGSQYF.

This clone was seen once. The chain links TRBV5-1 to TRBJ2-7; D may be TRBD2 (6 bases). CDR3 length: 13 amino acids. Germline loops: CDR1 SGHRS, CDR2 YFSETQ. The V end was cut by 2 bases, the J end by 4 bases, with 10 bases between. CDR3 sequence: CASSFGTLYEQYF. DNA of the CDR3: TGCGCCAGCAGCTTCGGGACTTTGTACGAGCAGTACTTC.